This entry concerns a single T cell receptor (beta chain). Antigen unknown. The data are from a study of CD8+ T cells in alopecia areata. Extracted RNA was reverse transcribed, and the resulting cDNA served as sequencing template. TCRdb keeps only in-frame clones here, not all; method: immunoSEQ multiplex PCR. The sample contains 80,000 to 100,000 clones, roughly 47% of which appear only once. Germline lookup yields CDR1 LNHDA and CDR2 SQIVND (reference sequence). The germline V and J ends were trimmed by 8 bases and 7 bases, with 11 bases remaining between them. The CDR3 is 12 amino acids. Treatment: oral pan-JAK inhibitor, 5-10 mg twice daily. As part of sample collection, lesional scalp punch biopsies and peripheral blood were taken from alopecia areata patients. Overall study findings and caveats: With patients, TCR sharing proved less clear than in mice, a difference possibly related to HLA.

This receptor was taken from a human donor with alopecia areata. This chain connects TRBV19 to TRBJ2-2; unclear D gene. The material sequenced was CD8+ T cells sorted from blood, taken at week 24, from a patient treated with tofacitinib. The CDR3 reads CASHNGIGELFF. CDR3 nucleotides: TGTGCCAGTCATAATGGGATCGGGGAGCTGTTTTTT.